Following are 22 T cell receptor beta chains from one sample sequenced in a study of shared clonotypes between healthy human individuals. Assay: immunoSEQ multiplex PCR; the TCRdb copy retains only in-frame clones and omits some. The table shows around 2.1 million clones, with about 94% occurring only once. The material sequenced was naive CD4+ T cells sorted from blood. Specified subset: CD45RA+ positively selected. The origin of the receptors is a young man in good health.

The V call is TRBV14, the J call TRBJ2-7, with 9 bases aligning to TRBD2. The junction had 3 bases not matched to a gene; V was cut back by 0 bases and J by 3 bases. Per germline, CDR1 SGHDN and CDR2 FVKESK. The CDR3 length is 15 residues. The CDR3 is CASSQESGGNYEQYF. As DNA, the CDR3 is TGTGCCAGCAGCCAAGAGAGCGGGGGGAACTACGAGCAGTACTTC.

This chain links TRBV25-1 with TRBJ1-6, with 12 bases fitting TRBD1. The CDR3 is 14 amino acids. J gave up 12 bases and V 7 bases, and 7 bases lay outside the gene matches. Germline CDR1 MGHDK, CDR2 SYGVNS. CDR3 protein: CASKGQGAGGPLHF. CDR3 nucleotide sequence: TGTGCCAGCAAGGGACAGGGGGCGGGTGGACCCCTCCACTTT. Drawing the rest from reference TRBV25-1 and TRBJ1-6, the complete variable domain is EADIYQTPRYLVIGTGKKITLECSQTMGHDKMYWYQQDPGMELHLIHYSYGVNSTEKGDLSSESTVSRIRTEHFPLTLESARPSHTSQYLCASKGQGAGGPLHFGNGTRLTVT.

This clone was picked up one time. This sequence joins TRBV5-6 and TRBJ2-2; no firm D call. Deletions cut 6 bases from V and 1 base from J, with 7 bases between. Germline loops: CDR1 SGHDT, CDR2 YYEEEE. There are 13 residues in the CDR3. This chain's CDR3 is CASTWGNTGELFF. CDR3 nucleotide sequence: TGTGCCAGCACTTGGGGGAACACCGGGGAGCTGTTTTTT. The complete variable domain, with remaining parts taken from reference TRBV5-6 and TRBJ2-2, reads DAGVTQSPTHLIKTRGQQVTLRCSPKSGHDTVSWYQQALGQGPQFIFQYYEEEERQRGNFPDRFSGHQFPNYSSELNVNALLLGDSALYLCASTWGNTGELFFGEGSRLTVL.

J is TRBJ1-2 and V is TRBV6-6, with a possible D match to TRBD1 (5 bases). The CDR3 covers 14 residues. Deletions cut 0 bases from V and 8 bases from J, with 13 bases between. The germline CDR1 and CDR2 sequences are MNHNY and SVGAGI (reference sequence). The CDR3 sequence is CASSYSLGEGGYTF. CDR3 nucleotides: TGTGCCAGCAGTTACTCCCTGGGGGAAGGAGGCTACACCTTC.

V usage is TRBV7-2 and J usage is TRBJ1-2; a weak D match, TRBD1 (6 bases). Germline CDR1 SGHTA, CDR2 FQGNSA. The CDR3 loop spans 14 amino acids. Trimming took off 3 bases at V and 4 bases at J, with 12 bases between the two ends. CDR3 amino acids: CASSLWTDGYGYTF. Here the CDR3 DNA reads TGTGCCAGCAGCTTGTGGACAGATGGCTATGGCTACACCTTC.

The CDR3 sequence: CASSDSRARGFFEQYF. CDR3 nucleotide sequence: TGCGCCAGCAGTGATAGTCGAGCCCGCGGGTTTTTCGAGCAGTACTTC. V and J are TRBV10-2 and TRBJ2-7, with D tentatively TRBD2 (5 bases). This CDR3 is 16 amino acids long. Germline CDR1 is WSHSY and CDR2 is SAAADI. V was trimmed by 3 bases and J by 6 bases, leaving 21 bases between them.

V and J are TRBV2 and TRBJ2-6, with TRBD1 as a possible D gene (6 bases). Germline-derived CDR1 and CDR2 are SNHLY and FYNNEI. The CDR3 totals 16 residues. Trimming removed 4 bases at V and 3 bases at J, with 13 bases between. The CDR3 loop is CASSGTALVGANVLTF. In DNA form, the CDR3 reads TGTGCCAGCAGTGGGACAGCTTTGGTTGGGGCCAACGTCCTGACTTTC.

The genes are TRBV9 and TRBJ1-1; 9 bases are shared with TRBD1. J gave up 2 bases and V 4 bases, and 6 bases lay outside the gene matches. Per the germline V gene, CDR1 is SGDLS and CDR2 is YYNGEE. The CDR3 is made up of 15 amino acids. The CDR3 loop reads CASSPRTGVNTEAFF. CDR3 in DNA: TGTGCCAGCAGCCCAAGGACAGGGGTAAACACTGAAGCTTTCTTT.

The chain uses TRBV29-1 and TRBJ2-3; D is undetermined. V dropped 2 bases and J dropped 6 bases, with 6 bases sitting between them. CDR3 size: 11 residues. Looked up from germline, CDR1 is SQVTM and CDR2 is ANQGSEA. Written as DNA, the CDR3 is TGCAGCGTTGAATCCGGGGATACGCAGTATTTT. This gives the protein CSVESGDTQYF.

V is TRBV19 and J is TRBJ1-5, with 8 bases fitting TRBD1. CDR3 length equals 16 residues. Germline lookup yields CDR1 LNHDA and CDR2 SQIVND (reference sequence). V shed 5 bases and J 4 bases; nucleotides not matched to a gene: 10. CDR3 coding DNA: TGTGCCAGTAGTTTCTCCGGGACAGGTGGGAATCAGCCCCAGCATTTT. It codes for CASSFSGTGGNQPQHF.

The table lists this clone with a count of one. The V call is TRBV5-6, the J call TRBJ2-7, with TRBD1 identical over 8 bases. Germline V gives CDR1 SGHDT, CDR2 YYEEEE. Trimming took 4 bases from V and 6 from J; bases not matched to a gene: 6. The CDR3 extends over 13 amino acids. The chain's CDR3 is CASSPDRVSEQYF. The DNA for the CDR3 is TGTGCCAGCAGCCCGGACAGGGTAAGCGAGCAGTACTTC.

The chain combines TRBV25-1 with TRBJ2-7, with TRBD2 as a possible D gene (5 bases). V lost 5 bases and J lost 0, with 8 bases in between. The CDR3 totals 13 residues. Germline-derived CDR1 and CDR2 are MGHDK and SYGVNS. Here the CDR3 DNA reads TGTGCCAGCAGTTCTGGGAGCTCCTACGAGCAGTACTTC. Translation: CASSSGSSYEQYF.

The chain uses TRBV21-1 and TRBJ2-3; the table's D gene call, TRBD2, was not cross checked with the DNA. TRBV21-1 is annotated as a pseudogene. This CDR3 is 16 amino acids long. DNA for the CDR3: TGTGCCAGCAGCAAAGCACTAGCGGGGAACACAGATACGCAGTATTTT. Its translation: CASSKALAGNTDTQYF.

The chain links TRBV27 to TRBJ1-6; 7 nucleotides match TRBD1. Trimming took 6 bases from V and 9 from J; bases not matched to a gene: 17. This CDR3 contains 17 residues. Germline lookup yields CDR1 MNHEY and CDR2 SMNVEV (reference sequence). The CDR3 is CASRAPPQGGSVSPLHF. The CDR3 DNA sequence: TGTGCCAGCAGAGCCCCTCCCCAGGGGGGCTCCGTTTCACCCCTCCACTTT.

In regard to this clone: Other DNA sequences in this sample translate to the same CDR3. The CDR3 DNA sequence: TGTGCCAGCTCGCCCGATTTGAACACTGAAGCTTTCTTT. Its translation is CASSPDLNTEAFF. The chain links TRBV18 to TRBJ1-1; D is undetermined. The germline gives CDR1 KGHSH, CDR2 LQKENI. Trimming cost V 6 bases and J 0 bases, with 8 bases left between them. The CDR3 length is 13 residues.

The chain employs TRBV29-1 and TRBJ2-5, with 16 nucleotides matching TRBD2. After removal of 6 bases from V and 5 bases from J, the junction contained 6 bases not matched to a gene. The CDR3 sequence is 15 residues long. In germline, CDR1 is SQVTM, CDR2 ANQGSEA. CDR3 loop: CSVGTSGGAQETQYF. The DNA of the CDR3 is TGCAGCGTAGGGACTAGCGGGGGGGCACAGGAGACCCAGTACTTC.

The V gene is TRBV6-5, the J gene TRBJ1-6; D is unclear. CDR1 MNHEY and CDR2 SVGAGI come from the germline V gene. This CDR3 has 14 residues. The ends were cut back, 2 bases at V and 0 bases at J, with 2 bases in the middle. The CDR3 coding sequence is TGTGCCAGCAGTTACGGCTCCTATAATTCACCCCTCCACTTT. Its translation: CASSYGSYNSPLHF.

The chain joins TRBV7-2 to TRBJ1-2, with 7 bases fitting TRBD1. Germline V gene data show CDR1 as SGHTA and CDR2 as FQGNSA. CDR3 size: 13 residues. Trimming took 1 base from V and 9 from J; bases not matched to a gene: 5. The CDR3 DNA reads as TGTGCCAGCAGCTTAGAGACAGGGAGTAGCTACACCTTC. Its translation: CASSLETGSSYTF.

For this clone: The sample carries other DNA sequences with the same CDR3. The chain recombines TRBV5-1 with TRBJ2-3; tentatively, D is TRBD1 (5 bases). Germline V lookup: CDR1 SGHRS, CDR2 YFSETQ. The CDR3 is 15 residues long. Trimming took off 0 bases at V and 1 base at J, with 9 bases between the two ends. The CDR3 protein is CASSLDDRRTDTQYF. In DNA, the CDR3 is TGCGCCAGCAGCTTGGACGACAGACGCACAGATACGCAGTATTTT.

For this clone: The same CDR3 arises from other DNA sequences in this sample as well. The CDR3 region is CASSLQGGDTQYF. The CDR3 DNA reads TGTGCCAGCAGTCTACAGGGAGGAGATACGCAGTATTTT. This chain links TRBV6-4 with TRBJ2-3; D possibly matches TRBD1 or TRBD2 (6 bases each). From germline, CDR1 is MRHNA and CDR2 SNTAGT. The CDR3 extends over 13 amino acids. The V end lost 5 bases, the J end lost 5 bases, and 11 bases lay between the germline ends.

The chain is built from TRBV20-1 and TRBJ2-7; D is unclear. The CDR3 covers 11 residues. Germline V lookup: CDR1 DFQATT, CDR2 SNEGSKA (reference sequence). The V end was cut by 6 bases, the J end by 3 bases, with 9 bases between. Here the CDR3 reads CSAQSLYEQYF. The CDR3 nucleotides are TGCAGTGCCCAATCCCTCTACGAGCAGTACTTC.

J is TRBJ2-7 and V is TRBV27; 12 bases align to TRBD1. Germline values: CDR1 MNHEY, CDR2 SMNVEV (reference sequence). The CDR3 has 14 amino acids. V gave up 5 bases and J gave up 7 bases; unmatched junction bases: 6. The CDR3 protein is CASSRDRGRNEQYF. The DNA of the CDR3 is TGTGCCAGCAGTCGGGACAGGGGGCGCAATGAGCAGTACTTC.